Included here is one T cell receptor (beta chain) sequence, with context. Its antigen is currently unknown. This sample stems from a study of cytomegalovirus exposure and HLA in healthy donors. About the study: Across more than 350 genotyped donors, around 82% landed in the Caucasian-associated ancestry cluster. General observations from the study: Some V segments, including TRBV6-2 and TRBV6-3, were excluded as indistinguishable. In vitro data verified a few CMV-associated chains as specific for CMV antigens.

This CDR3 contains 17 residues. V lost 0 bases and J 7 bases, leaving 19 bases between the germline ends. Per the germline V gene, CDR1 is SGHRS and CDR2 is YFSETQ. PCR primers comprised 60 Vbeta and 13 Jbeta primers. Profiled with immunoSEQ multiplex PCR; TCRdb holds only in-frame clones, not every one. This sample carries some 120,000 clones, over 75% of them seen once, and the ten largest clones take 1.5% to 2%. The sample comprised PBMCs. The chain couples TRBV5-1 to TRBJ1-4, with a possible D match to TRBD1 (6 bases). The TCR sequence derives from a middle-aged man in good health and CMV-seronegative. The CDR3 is CASSLAGTPGFGEKLFF. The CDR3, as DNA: TGCGCCAGCAGCTTGGCCGGGACACCAGGATTTGGTGAAAAACTGTTTTTT.